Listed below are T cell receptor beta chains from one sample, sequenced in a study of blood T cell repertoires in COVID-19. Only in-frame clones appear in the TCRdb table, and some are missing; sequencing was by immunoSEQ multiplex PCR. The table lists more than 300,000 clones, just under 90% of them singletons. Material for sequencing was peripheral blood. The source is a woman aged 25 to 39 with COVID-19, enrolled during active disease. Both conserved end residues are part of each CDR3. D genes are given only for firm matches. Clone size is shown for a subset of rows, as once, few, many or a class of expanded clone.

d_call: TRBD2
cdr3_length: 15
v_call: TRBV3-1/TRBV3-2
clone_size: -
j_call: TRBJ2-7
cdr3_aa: CASRQFGLGASEQYF
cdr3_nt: TGTGCCAGCAGGCAATTCGGACTAGGGGCCTCCGAGCAGTACTTC

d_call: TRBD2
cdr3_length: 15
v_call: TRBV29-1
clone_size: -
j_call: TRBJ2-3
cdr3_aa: CSVDGTSGGTDTQYF
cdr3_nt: TGCAGCGTTGACGGGACTAGCGGGGGGACAGATACGCAGTATTTT

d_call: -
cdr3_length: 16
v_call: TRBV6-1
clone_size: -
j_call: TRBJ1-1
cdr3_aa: CASSEWARGDGGEAFF
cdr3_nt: TGTGCCAGCAGTGAGTGGGCCAGGGGCGATGGGGGTGAAGCTTTCTTT

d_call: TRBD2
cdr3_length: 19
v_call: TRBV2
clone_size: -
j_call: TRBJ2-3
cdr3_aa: CASSEAPSGGVASTDTQYF
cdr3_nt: TGTGCCAGCAGTGAAGCCCCTAGCGGGGGGGTAGCTAGCACAGATACGCAGTATTTT

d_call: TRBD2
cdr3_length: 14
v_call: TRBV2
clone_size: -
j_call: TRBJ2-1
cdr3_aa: CASHRGGMTNEQFF
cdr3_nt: TGTGCCAGCCATCGGGGGGGGATGACCAATGAGCAGTTCTTC

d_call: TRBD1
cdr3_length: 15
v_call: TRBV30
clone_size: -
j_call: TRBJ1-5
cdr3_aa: CAWSRPGQGSQPQHF
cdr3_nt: TGTGCCTGGAGTCGTCCGGGACAGGGGAGTCAGCCCCAGCATTTT

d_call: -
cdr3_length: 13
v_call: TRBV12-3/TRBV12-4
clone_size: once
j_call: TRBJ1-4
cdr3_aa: CASSLAENEKLFF
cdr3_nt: TGTGCCAGCAGTTTGGCAGAAAATGAAAAACTGTTTTTT

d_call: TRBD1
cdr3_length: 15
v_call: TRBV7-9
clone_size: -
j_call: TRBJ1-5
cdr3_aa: CASSLGTGGNQPQHF
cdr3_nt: TGTGCCAGCAGCTTAGGAACAGGGGGCAATCAGCCCCAGCATTTT

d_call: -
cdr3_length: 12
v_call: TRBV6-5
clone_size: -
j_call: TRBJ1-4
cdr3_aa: CASRSWGEKLFF
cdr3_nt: TGTGCCAGCAGATCGTGGGGCGAAAAACTGTTTTTT

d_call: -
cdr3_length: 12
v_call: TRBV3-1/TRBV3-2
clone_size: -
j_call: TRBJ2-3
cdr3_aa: CASSPTWSLQYF
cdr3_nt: TGTGCCAGCAGCCCAACATGGTCCTTGCAGTATTTT

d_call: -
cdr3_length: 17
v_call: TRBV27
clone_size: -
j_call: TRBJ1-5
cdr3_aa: CASSPKSGLLLNQPQHF
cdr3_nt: TGTGCCAGCAGTCCTAAATCGGGACTTTTACTCAATCAGCCCCAGCATTTT

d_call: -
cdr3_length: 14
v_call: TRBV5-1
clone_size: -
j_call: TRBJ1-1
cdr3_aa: CASRLDRSNTEAFF
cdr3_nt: TGCGCCAGCAGACTCGACAGGTCGAACACTGAAGCTTTCTTT

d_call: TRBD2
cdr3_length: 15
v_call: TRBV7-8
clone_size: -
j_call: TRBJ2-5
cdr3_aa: CASSLVASGHRSQYF
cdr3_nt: TGTGCCAGCAGCTTAGTGGCTAGCGGGCACAGGAGCCAGTACTTC

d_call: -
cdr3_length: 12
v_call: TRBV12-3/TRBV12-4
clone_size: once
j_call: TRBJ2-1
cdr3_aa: CASSFANREQFF
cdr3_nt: TGTGCCAGCAGTTTTGCTAACCGTGAGCAGTTCTTC